This record concerns one T cell receptor beta chain sequence. The data derive from a study of early T cells in non-severe SARS-CoV-2 infection. V was pared by 5 bases and J by 5 bases, with 10 bases between. Per germline, CDR1 PRHDT and CDR2 FYEKMQ (reference sequence). This CDR3 has 12 residues. Separate cDNA molecules each had unique molecular identifiers attached to them. TCRdb redid the calling of the 5' RACE reads with MiXCR, one entry per CDR3 protein. The table shows about 60,000 distinct CDR3 sequences, with 8% to 9% occurring only once. The TCR sequence derives from an adult who was a healthcare worker with PCR-confirmed SARS-CoV-2 infection or an uninfected control (not recorded which). Input material: whole blood. The V call is TRBV13, the J call TRBJ2-7, with no clear D. CDR3 sequence reads: CASSSLADEQYF. The CDR3 DNA follows: TGTGCCAGCAGCAGTCTGGCTGACGAGCAGTACTTC.